A selection of T cell receptor beta chains follows, all from one sample in a study of shared clonotypes between healthy human individuals. Libraries were prepared by immunoSEQ multiplex PCR; TCRdb keeps only in-frame clonotypes and omits some of them. The profile shows approximately 2.3 million clones, over 85% of them singletons. Input material: naive CD4+ T cells from PBMCs. The receptors come from a man aged 18-30 years in good health. Some clones in this sample may be carry-over from other donors' samples. Each CDR3 is given without its conserved first and last residue. The size of a clone is reported for some rows only, either as once, few or many, or as a class for expanded clones.

clone_size v_call cdr3_aa
- TRBV11-3 ASSFGQGQSGANVLT
- TRBV28 ASSLGGAGQETQY
- TRBV28 ASSSRRRGQY
- TRBV2 ASSEYRGFWEKLF
- TRBV18 ASSPVGGLEKLF
- TRBV5-1 ASSLGGEYYNEQF
- TRBV9 ASSTLGRAGGDTYNEQF
- TRBV28 ASSPLAGSTDTQY
- TRBV11-3 ASSLSPQETQY
- TRBV5-1 ASSGPTGANEKLF
- TRBV10-1 ASSPNPDRGAF
- TRBV6-5 ASTQGVYGSPQH
- TRBV28 ASSLWGLMNTEAF
- TRBV30 AWSEQTRGLNEKLF
- TRBV2 ASGGQGSNQPQH
- TRBV9 ASSSAGQGDQPQH
- TRBV9 ASSPGTDTQY
- TRBV4-1 ASSQVRTGRTDTQY
- TRBV19 ASSFRLAGDVEQY
- TRBV6-1 ASSEDPGTGEY
- TRBV28 ASSLARTGANVLT
- TRBV28 ASSLMSGYNQPQH
- TRBV6-1 ASSERTQYGYT
- TRBV11-2 ASSLVNRGLGYT
- TRBV28 ASSPAGREAYEQY
- TRBV30 AWSVGPGRSTDTQY
- TRBV29-1 SVVGTASTDTQY
- TRBV5-1 ASSLARVVTDTQY
once TRBV5-1 ASSAEWLAGAQETQY
- TRBV4-1 ASSQDPGRDEQY
- TRBV7-3 ASSLKDLPYNEQF
- TRBV5-8 ASSPNPGGNSYNEQF
- TRBV28 ASSLSSYNSPLH
- TRBV5-1 ASSSLAGANTEAF
- TRBV6-5 ASSYGRGSNQPQH
- TRBV2 ASSEERLINTEAF
- TRBV2 ASSVLGLAKNIQY
- TRBV4-2 ASSLSLAVVSYEQY
- TRBV16 ASSQAARPPEAF
- TRBV2 ASVPGQGSYEQY
- TRBV28 ASSLGLVEQY
- TRBV6-5 ASSYRDNEQF
- TRBV18 ASSPRDGSYEQY
- TRBV28 ASAREIVNTEAF
- TRBV7-3 ASSLSAAEQPQH
- TRBV4-2 ASSRFTGDSGNTIY